One sample yielded the 18 T cell receptor beta chains listed below, sequenced in a study of immune cell composition in non-small cell lung cancer. Normal lung sampling was at least 3 cm from the tumour, as distant as possible. Method: immunoSEQ multiplex PCR; TCRdb's copy keeps in-frame clones and lacks some. The sample records more than 3,500 clones, about 65% being singletons. Sequenced sample: non-adjacent lung tissue. Receptor source: a human donor with non-small cell lung cancer.

This clone was seen a handful of times. This sequence joins TRBV7-9 and TRBJ1-1, with D perhaps TRBD1 (5 bases). There are 13 residues in the CDR3. The germline V gene has CDR1 SEHNR and CDR2 FQNEAQ (reference sequence). V was cut by 3 bases and J by 7 bases, with 12 bases left in between. CDR3 sequence (DNA): TGTGCCAGCAGCTTCACGGCGGGGGGTGAAGCTTTCTTT. Translation: CASSFTAGGEAFF.

V usage is TRBV19 and J usage is TRBJ2-6; D might be TRBD2 (6 bases). Germline CDR1 LNHDA, CDR2 SQIVND (reference sequence). CDR3 length: 14 amino acids. CDR3 residues: CATKAGSGANVLTF. CDR3 DNA: TGTGCTACTAAGGCGGGGTCCGGGGCCAACGTCCTGACTTTC.

CDR3 DNA: TGTGCCAGCTCAACCAGCTCTGGGGCCAACGTCCTGACTTTC. Translated: CASSTSSGANVLTF. V is TRBV18 and J is TRBJ2-6; D gene ambiguous. Per germline, CDR1 KGHSH and CDR2 LQKENI. The CDR3 contains 14 residues. With 5 bases removed from V and 0 bases from J, the gap between germline ends came to 5 bases.

This clone was recorded only once. The chain uses TRBV6-6 and TRBJ1-5, with D uncertain. The CDR3 extends over 14 amino acids. Trimming removed 5 bases from V and 0 bases from J, with 8 bases in between. Per germline, CDR1 MNHNY and CDR2 SVGAGI (reference sequence). The CDR3 DNA sequence: TGTGCCAGCAGTAGCACAGATAGCAATCAGCCCCAGCATTTT. Amino acid sequence: CASSSTDSNQPQHF.

CDR3 in amino acids: CASSLRQGNYEQYF. In DNA, the CDR3 is TGCGCCAGCAGCTTAAGACAGGGGAACTACGAGCAGTACTTC. This chain connects TRBV5-1 to TRBJ2-7; 8 bases map to TRBD1. Germline V gene sequence: CDR1 SGHRS, CDR2 YFSETQ. The CDR3 length is 14 residues. The junction had 4 bases not matched to a gene; V was cut back by 2 bases and J by 3 bases.

The chain employs TRBV5-1 and TRBJ1-1; 8 bases agree with TRBD1. The CDR3 runs to 15 residues. V dropped 3 bases and J dropped 0; count of bases not matched to a gene: 4. Germline V gives CDR1 SGHRS, CDR2 YFSETQ. CDR3 residues: CASSSRQGMNTEAFF. In DNA, the CDR3 is TGCGCCAGCAGCTCCAGACAGGGGATGAACACTGAAGCTTTCTTT. The full variable domain, rest sourced from reference TRBV5-1 and TRBJ1-1, is KAGVTQTPRYLIKTRGQQVTLSCSPISGHRSVSWYQQTPGQGLQFLFEYFSETQRNKGNFPGRFSGRQFSNSRSEMNVSTLELGDSALYLCASSSRQGMNTEAFFGQGTRLTVV.

This chain links TRBV18 with TRBJ2-6; D may be TRBD1 (6 bases). The CDR3 is 16 residues long. Germline values: CDR1 KGHSH, CDR2 LQKENI. V was pared by 2 bases and J by 3 bases, with 11 bases between. CDR3 amino acids: CASSPIGGFGANVLTF. In DNA form, the CDR3 reads TGTGCCAGCTCACCAATTGGGGGCTTTGGGGCCAACGTCCTGACTTTC. Variable domain in full (rest from reference TRBV18 and TRBJ2-6): NAGVMQNPRHLVRRRGQEARLRCSPMKGHSHVYWYRQLPEEGLKFMVYLQKENIIDESGMPKERFSAEFPKEGPSILRIQQVVRGDSAAYFCASSPIGGFGANVLTFGAGSRLTVL.

This chain uses TRBV9 with TRBJ2-7; 8 bases are a match to TRBD2. Germline values: CDR1 SGDLS, CDR2 YYNGEE. The CDR3 runs 15 residues. The V segment lost 0 bases and the J segment 6 bases; nucleotides outside the gene matches: 8. This CDR3 reads CASSVEPGLAGEQYF. In nucleotides, the CDR3 is TGTGCCAGCAGCGTAGAACCGGGTCTAGCGGGCGAGCAGTACTTC.

The chain joins TRBV25-1 to TRBJ2-1; no clear D. The V gene lost 3 bases and the J gene lost 8 bases, with 20 bases spanning the gap. Looked up from germline, CDR1 is MGHDK and CDR2 is SYGVNS. CDR3 length equals 16 residues. CDR3 bases: TGTGCCAGCAGTGACCTCTTCGGACCCACGAGGCATGAGCAGTTCTTC. This codes for CASSDLFGPTRHEQFF.

This clone occurred once. V gene TRBV27 combines with J gene TRBJ1-6; no firm D call. Trimming removed 4 bases at V and 9 bases at J, with 13 bases between. From germline, CDR1 is MNHEY and CDR2 SMNVEV (reference sequence). The CDR3 runs 14 residues. CDR3 in amino acids: CASSSSLNSSPLHF. DNA of the CDR3: TGTGCCAGCAGTTCCTCCCTAAATAGTTCACCCCTCCACTTT.

The CDR3 bases are TGTGCCAGCTCACCACCGTGGCAGAGGAATTCACCCCTCCACTTT. Its protein product is CASSPPWQRNSPLHF. The chain couples TRBV18 to TRBJ1-6; D unclear. V lost 0 bases and J lost 7, with 10 bases in between. Germline CDR1 is KGHSH and CDR2 is LQKENI. CDR3 length: 15 residues.

V is TRBV5-6 and J is TRBJ1-1; D call uncertain. Trimming cost V 3 bases and J 1 base, with 10 bases left between them. Germline V gives CDR1 SGHDT, CDR2 YYEEEE. This CDR3 contains 14 residues. CDR3 DNA: TGTGCCAGCAGCTCCCCCCTTACGAACACTGAAGCTTTCTTT. Amino acids: CASSSPLTNTEAFF.

V and J are TRBV9 and TRBJ2-5, with D tentatively TRBD2 (7 bases). Germline V CDR1 and CDR2: SGDLS, YYNGEE. V was trimmed by 0 bases and J by 5 bases, leaving 17 bases between them. The CDR3 runs to 16 residues. The CDR3: CASSVGTRGGSETQYF. The CDR3 nucleotides are TGTGCCAGCAGCGTAGGAACGAGGGGGGGATCCGAGACCCAGTACTTC.

The V call is TRBV5-4, the J call TRBJ2-3; D perhaps matches TRBD2 (5 bases). The CDR3 is 16 amino acids. V lost 6 bases and J lost 0, with 17 bases in between. CDR1 is SGHNT and CDR2 is YYREEE in the germline V gene (reference sequence). CDR3 nucleotides: TGTGCCAGCAACCAAGCTAGCATGGCTAGCACAGATACGCAGTATTTT. Its translation: CASNQASMASTDTQYF. The full variable domain, with the rest looked up from reference TRBV5-4 and TRBJ2-3, is ETGVTQSPTHLIKTRGQQVTLRCSSQSGHNTVSWYQQALGQGPQFIFQYYREEENGRGNFPPRFSGLQFPNYSSELNVNALELDDSALYLCASNQASMASTDTQYFGPGTRLTVL.

V and J are TRBV28 and TRBJ2-5, with D unclear. Trimming cost V 8 bases and J 1 base, with 8 bases left between them. Per the germline V gene, CDR1 is MDHEN and CDR2 is SYDVKM. The CDR3 has 12 amino acids. CDR3 residues: CASRASQETQYF. The CDR3 nucleotides are TGTGCCAGCCGAGCTTCCCAAGAGACCCAGTACTTC.

This clone appeared a few times. V gene TRBV11-2 combines with J gene TRBJ1-2, with 7 bases matching TRBD1. Germline loops: CDR1 SGHAT, CDR2 FQNNGV. The CDR3 contains 15 residues. V shed 0 bases and J 7 bases; nucleotides not matched to a gene: 8. The CDR3 sequence: CASSLEWQGVAGYTF. The CDR3 coding sequence is TGTGCCAGCAGCTTAGAGTGGCAGGGGGTGGCTGGCTACACCTTC.

The rearrangement links TRBV6-5 to TRBJ1-1; 10 bases are shared with TRBD1. Germline V gene lookup returns CDR1 MNHEY and CDR2 SVGAGI. J gave up 5 bases and V 4 bases, and 7 bases lay outside the gene matches. The CDR3 spans 15 residues. The CDR3 nucleotides are TGTGCCAGCAGTTCGCTGGACAGGGGGGGGACTGAAGCTTTCTTT. This gives the protein CASSSLDRGGTEAFF.

This clone was detected once. The V gene is TRBV15, the J gene TRBJ2-7; 8 bases are a match to TRBD1. CDR3 size: 16 residues. Germline CDR1 reads LNHNV; CDR2 reads YYDKDF (reference sequence). V was clipped by 5 bases and J by 0 bases; unmatched bases: 9. CDR3 bases: TGTGCCACCAGCTTGACAGGGGCGATAACCTCCTACGAGCAGTACTTC. It codes for CATSLTGAITSYEQYF.